This TCR beta chain was profiled in a study of blood T cell repertoires in COVID-19. Looking at the study overall: COVID-19 samples, acute and convalescent, were from the United States, Italy and Spain. PBMCs, B-cell-depleted T cells, or T cells provided the cDNA or gDNA that made up the material.

As processed by the authors: Estimates of nucleated cell counts were drawn from the amplification of reference gene primers. Sequenced by immunoSEQ multiplex PCR; TCRdb stores in-frame clones only, minus some. D and trimming come from the DNA, and the V and J calls and clone size come from that table. This table holds around 180,000 clones, 60% to 80% found once. Germline-derived CDR1 and CDR2 are MNHEY and SVGAGI. This CDR3 comprises 15 residues. After removal of 4 bases from V and 4 bases from J, the junction contained 4 bases not matched to a gene. The rearrangement joins TRBV6-5 to TRBJ1-5; 10 nucleotides align to TRBD1. Sequencing was performed on peripheral blood. The source of this sequence is a man between 60 and 75 years old with active or convalescent COVID-19. The DNA of the CDR3 is TGTGCCAGCAGTTTGGGACAGGGGAGAAATCAGCCCCAGCATTTT. Protein sequence: CASSLGQGRNQPQHF.